The 14 T cell receptor beta chains below come from one sample, sequenced in a study of T cells in Graves' hyperthyroidism and ophthalmopathy. Amplification targeted TCR beta CDR3 regions from RNA transcripts. First-round RT-PCR of the TCR CDR3 relied on the HTBI primer set. From the multiplex PCR reads, TCRdb called clonotypes with MiXCR, one entry per CDR3 protein. The table includes more than 550,000 distinct CDR3 sequences, around 20% detected once. Sequenced input: blood. These receptors originate from a woman between 45 and 65 years old with Graves' hyperthyroidism that later progressed to Graves' ophthalmopathy.

The chain couples TRBV6-1 to TRBJ2-7; TRBD2 matches 8 bases. J lost 0 bases, V lost 6 bases, and 7 bases had no gene match. Germline V CDR1 and CDR2: MNHNS, SASEGT. This CDR3 comprises 15 residues. CDR3 in amino acids: CASRGPSGPSYEQYF. The CDR3 DNA reads TGTGCCAGCAGAGGCCCTAGCGGGCCCTCCTACGAGCAGTACTTC.

Turning to this clonotype: A much larger clone differs by one base, so this may be a read error. The chain joins TRBV11-1 to TRBJ1-2, with D perhaps TRBD1 (5 bases). Germline V gives CDR1 SGHAT, CDR2 FQDESV (reference sequence). The CDR3 sequence is 14 residues long. CDR3 amino acids: CANSLAGLENGYTF. CDR3 DNA: TGTGCCAACAGCTTAGCGGGACTGGAAAATGGCTACACCTTC.

The chain uses TRBV7-2 and TRBJ1-2, with a weak D call TRBD1 (6 bases). The V end lost 4 bases, the J end lost 2 bases, and 17 bases lay between the germline ends. Per the germline V gene, CDR1 is SGHTA and CDR2 is FQGNSA. The CDR3 has 16 residues. The DNA of the CDR3 is TGTGCCAGCAGCTCAGGGGATCAGGGCTTCAACTATGGCTACACCTTC. This sequence encodes CASSSGDQGFNYGYTF.

The chain recombines TRBV3-1 with TRBJ2-3; D ambiguous. The germline V gene encodes CDR1 LGHDT and CDR2 YNNKEL (reference sequence). Trimming took off 0 bases at V and 6 bases at J, with 16 bases between the two ends. The CDR3 is made up of 16 amino acids. The CDR3 spells CASSQDGSGAWDTQYF. CDR3 nucleotides: TGTGCCAGCAGCCAAGACGGATCCGGTGCCTGGGATACGCAGTATTTT.

The chain uses TRBV6-1 and TRBJ1-4; TRBD1 matches 7 bases. This CDR3 has 14 amino acids. Unmatched junction bases numbered 7, after V lost 7 bases and J lost 5 bases. CDR1 and CDR2 (germline): MNHNS, SASEGT. CDR3 bases: TGTGCCAGCACCCCCCCAGGGGGGAATGAAAAACTGTTTTTT. Translating it yields CASTPPGGNEKLFF.

This clonotype showed up many times. The chain couples TRBV20-1 to TRBJ2-7; perhaps TRBD1 as D (6 bases). The CDR3 runs to 15 residues. Per the germline V gene, CDR1 is DFQATT and CDR2 is SNEGSKA (reference sequence). Between the trimmed V and J ends, which lost 5 bases and 4 bases, there was a span of 21 bases. CDR3 in DNA: TGCAGTGCTCGCCGGGACATAGGGTCCTGGTACGAGCAGTACTTC. Translation: CSARRDIGSWYEQYF.

The table lists this clonotype with a few counts. This chain connects TRBV6-5 to TRBJ2-1; D is perhaps TRBD1 or TRBD2 (5 bases each). Germline CDR1 MNHEY, CDR2 SVGAGI. V lost 0 bases and J 5 bases, leaving 14 bases between the germline ends. The CDR3 loop spans 16 amino acids. CDR3 in DNA: TGTGCCAGCAGTTACTCGAACGTGGGGGTAAACAATGAGCAGTTCTTC. Amino acid sequence: CASSYSNVGVNNEQFF.

At least ten counts were recorded for this clonotype. J is TRBJ1-1 and V is TRBV5-1; no clear D gene. CDR3 length equals 14 residues. V was pared by 2 bases and J by 0 bases, with 8 bases between. Germline V gives CDR1 SGHRS, CDR2 YFSETQ. The CDR3 region has the DNA TGCGCCAGCAGCTTAACCCCCATGAACACTGAAGCTTTCTTT. This translates into CASSLTPMNTEAFF. The full variable domain, with the rest looked up from reference TRBV5-1 and TRBJ1-1, is KAGVTQTPRYLIKTRGQQVTLSCSPISGHRSVSWYQQTPGQGLQFLFEYFSETQRNKGNFPGRFSGRQFSNSRSEMNVSTLELGDSALYLCASSLTPMNTEAFFGQGTRLTVV.

J is TRBJ1-4 and V is TRBV9; D is possibly TRBD1 (6 bases). This CDR3 region has 15 residues. Looked up from germline, CDR1 is SGDLS and CDR2 is YYNGEE. Trimming took 4 bases from V and 6 from J, leaving 16 bases between them. The CDR3 coding sequence is TGTGCCAGCAGCACCGAGCAGGGGATGGATGAAAAACTGTTTTTT. This sequence encodes CASSTEQGMDEKLFF.

This clonotype showed up just a few times. V and J are TRBV12-3 or TRBV12-4 and TRBJ2-3, with D tentatively TRBD1 or TRBD2 (5 bases each). CDR3 length: 9 residues. Trimming took off 10 bases at V and 8 bases at J, with 7 bases between the two ends. The CDR3 DNA sequence: TGTGCCACTGGGGGTACGCAGTATTTT. Amino acids: CATGGTQYF.

This clonotype appeared a few times. Here the CDR3 DNA reads TGTGCCAGCAATCAAGGGAGCCGTAATGAAAAACTGTTTTTT. Translating it yields CASNQGSRNEKLFF. The chain recombines TRBV6-2 or TRBV6-3 with TRBJ1-4; D is uncertain. The V end was cut by 7 bases, the J end by 4 bases, with 13 bases between. The CDR3 runs to 14 residues. Germline V lookup: CDR1 MNHEY, CDR2 SVGEGT.

The table lists this clonotype with many counts. This sequence joins TRBV10-3 and TRBJ1-5; D remains unclear. The germline CDR1 and CDR2 sequences are ENHRY and SYGVKD. The CDR3 loop spans 14 amino acids. V lost 2 bases, J lost 5 bases, and 10 bases lay in between. The CDR3 sequence is CAISEIRGDQPQHF. As DNA, the CDR3 is TGTGCCATCAGTGAGATCCGGGGAGATCAGCCCCAGCATTTT.

A few counts support this clonotype. The CDR3 is CATSPGVETQYF. CDR3 in DNA: TGTGCCACCAGCCCAGGGGTAGAGACCCAGTACTTC. The J gene is TRBJ2-5, the V gene TRBV15; the D gene is possibly TRBD1 (6 bases). V lost 5 bases to trimming and J lost 4 bases, with 8 bases between them. This CDR3 spans 12 amino acids. The germline V gene has CDR1 LNHNV and CDR2 YYDKDF (reference sequence).

This clonotype appeared a single time. This sequence joins TRBV24-1 and TRBJ2-1; 10 nucleotides agree with TRBD2. Germline CDR1 KGHDR, CDR2 SFDVKD. V was pared by 7 bases and J by 5 bases, with 7 bases of the junction left unmatched. The CDR3 has 15 amino acids. The CDR3 nucleotides are TGTGCCACCAGCTTAGGGACTAGCGTCAACAATGAGCAGTTCTTC. This encodes CATSLGTSVNNEQFF.